The 29 T cell receptor beta chains presented below share a single source sample, sequenced in a study of monozygotic twins with cystic fibrosis. TCRdb's table, derived via immunoSEQ multiplex PCR, lists solely in-frame clones and lacks some. The table lists some 26,000 clones, around 93% of them singletons, with approximately 0.28% in the top ten. The specimen was blood. The origin of the receptors is a girl between 2 and 10 years old with cystic fibrosis.

This chain joins TRBV5-1 and TRBJ2-7; no firm D call. The germline V and J ends were trimmed by 0 bases and 6 bases, with 7 bases remaining between them. The germline V gene has CDR1 SGHRS and CDR2 YFSETQ. This CDR3 is built from 12 residues. CDR3 in DNA: TGCGCCAGCAGCTTGGACTACTCCGAGCAGTACTTC. Its translation is CASSLDYSEQYF.

This clone was recorded only once. The J gene is TRBJ1-4, the V gene TRBV5-5; 8 bases are a match to TRBD1. This CDR3 is 15 amino acids long. CDR1 and CDR2 (germline): SGHKS, YYEKEE (reference sequence). The ends lost 4 bases at V and 8 bases at J; junction bases unmatched: 10. DNA for the CDR3: TGTGCCAGCAGCCAGATGACAGGGGAAGAGGAAAAACTGTTTTTT. Translated: CASSQMTGEEEKLFF.

The chain joins TRBV27 to TRBJ2-5, with 10 positions matching TRBD2. Germline V gene data show CDR1 as MNHEY and CDR2 as SMNVEV (reference sequence). The CDR3 has 13 residues. The V segment lost 6 bases and the J segment 5 bases; nucleotides outside the gene matches: 3. The CDR3 reads CASRLAGQETQYF. The CDR3 region has the DNA TGTGCCAGCAGACTAGCGGGGCAGGAGACCCAGTACTTC.

This clone was observed a single time. The chain couples TRBV13 to TRBJ2-3, with D uncertain. V lost 5 bases, J lost 0 bases, and 3 bases lay in between. This CDR3 has 12 amino acids. Germline lookup yields CDR1 PRHDT and CDR2 FYEKMQ (reference sequence). The CDR3 region has the DNA TGTGCCAGCAGCCAAAGCACAGATACGCAGTATTTT. This translates into CASSQSTDTQYF.

The chain is built from TRBV7-9 and TRBJ2-1; 8 bases are a match to TRBD2. This CDR3 is 14 amino acids long. The germline CDR1 and CDR2 sequences are SEHNR and FQNEAQ (reference sequence). V gave up 5 bases and J gave up 8 bases; unmatched junction bases: 8. The CDR3 loop is CASSVPGTSYEQFF. CDR3 coding DNA: TGTGCCAGCAGCGTCCCCGGGACTAGTTATGAGCAGTTCTTC.

This chain uses TRBV19 with TRBJ1-2; D ambiguous. CDR3 length equals 16 residues. Germline V gene sequence: CDR1 LNHDA, CDR2 SQIVND (reference sequence). Trimming shortened V by 5 bases and J by 4 bases, and 20 bases separated the two germline ends. CDR3 region: CASSPTGSSAPYGYTF. CDR3 DNA: TGTGCCAGTAGTCCAACGGGGAGCTCCGCTCCCTATGGCTACACCTTC.

The V gene is TRBV29-1, the J gene TRBJ2-5; TRBD2 agrees at 9 bases. This CDR3 spans 15 amino acids. Trimming took 3 bases from V and 0 from J; bases not matched to a gene: 5. Per the germline V gene, CDR1 is SQVTM and CDR2 is ANQGSEA. The CDR3 here is CSVERAGGHQETQYF. CDR3 nucleotide sequence: TGCAGCGTTGAGCGAGCGGGGGGCCACCAAGAGACCCAGTACTTC.

The gene calls are TRBV6-5 and TRBJ2-7; TRBD2 is a possible D gene (6 bases). The V end was cut by 5 bases, the J end by 5 bases, with 10 bases between. The CDR3 runs to 12 residues. CDR1 MNHEY and CDR2 SVGAGI come from the germline V gene. CDR3 sequence (DNA): TGTGCCAGCAGTGCGGGGTTCAACGAGCAGTACTTC. Amino acids: CASSAGFNEQYF.

The V call is TRBV4-1, the J call TRBJ1-3; D is undetermined. V dropped 0 bases and J dropped 4 bases, with 4 bases sitting between them. This CDR3 spans 13 amino acids. Germline V gene data show CDR1 as MGHRA and CDR2 as YSYEKL. CDR3 in DNA: TGCGCCAGCAGCCAAGAAGTAGGAAACACCATATATTTT. Its translation: CASSQEVGNTIYF.

The chain uses TRBV9 and TRBJ2-2; perhaps TRBD1 as D (6 bases). Germline V gives CDR1 SGDLS, CDR2 YYNGEE. The CDR3 is 15 amino acids. Trimming left V 1 base short and J 5 bases short, with 12 bases between. The CDR3 DNA sequence: TGTGCCAGCAGCGTACCAACAGACAGGACCGGGGAGCTGTTTTTT. Its translation is CASSVPTDRTGELFF.

On this clone itself: The sample carries other DNA sequences with the same CDR3. V usage is TRBV30 and J usage is TRBJ1-1; a weak D match, TRBD1 (5 bases). CDR3 length: 15 residues. CDR1 is GTSNPN and CDR2 is SVGIG in the germline V gene (reference sequence). Trimming removed 4 bases at V and 1 base at J, with 16 bases between. The CDR3 region is CAWNREGWANTEAFF. As DNA, the CDR3 is TGTGCCTGGAACCGCGAGGGGTGGGCGAACACTGAAGCTTTCTTT.

V usage is TRBV25-1 and J usage is TRBJ1-5; tentative D call: TRBD1 (6 bases). Germline V gives CDR1 MGHDK, CDR2 SYGVNS. CDR3 length: 14 amino acids. The V gene lost 7 bases and the J gene lost 3 bases, with 13 bases spanning the gap. For the CDR3, the DNA is TGTGCCAGCATGGCAGGGGCTTTCAATCAGCCCCAGCATTTT. This gives the protein CASMAGAFNQPQHF.

This clone has only a few counts. The gene calls are TRBV10-1 and TRBJ1-6, with unresolved D. The V end was cut by 2 bases, the J end by 8 bases, with 7 bases between. This CDR3 spans 13 amino acids. The germline V gene has CDR1 WNHNN and CDR2 SYGVQD (reference sequence). CDR3 in amino acids: CASSEGRYSPLHF. CDR3 bases: TGCGCCAGCAGTGAGGGTCGCTATTCACCCCTCCACTTT.

The CDR3 coding sequence is TGCAGTGCTAGAGCGGCAGACGAGCAGTACTTC. Protein: CSARAADEQYF. The gene calls are TRBV20-1 and TRBJ2-7; D remains ambiguous. The CDR3 is made up of 11 amino acids. Looked up from germline, CDR1 is DFQATT and CDR2 is SNEGSKA (reference sequence). The germline V and J ends were trimmed by 1 base and 5 bases, with 6 bases remaining between them.

The chain is built from TRBV18 and TRBJ1-2; maybe TRBD1 (6 bases). Per the germline V gene, CDR1 is KGHSH and CDR2 is LQKENI. V lost 5 bases to trimming and J lost 4 bases, with 20 bases between them. The CDR3 spans 16 residues. The CDR3 spells CASSELQGEAAYGYTF. CDR3 DNA sequence: TGTGCCAGCTCAGAACTACAGGGAGAGGCGGCCTATGGCTACACCTTC.

The chain has TRBV14 and TRBJ1-1; D is ambiguous. CDR1 SGHDN and CDR2 FVKESK come from the germline V gene. This CDR3 comprises 13 residues. Trimming took off 0 bases at V and 4 bases at J, with 6 bases between the two ends. CDR3 loop: CASSQEWGTEAFF. The CDR3 DNA follows: TGTGCCAGCAGCCAAGAATGGGGCACTGAAGCTTTCTTT. The whole variable domain, filled in from reference TRBV14 and TRBJ1-1, reads EAGVTQFPSHSVIEKGQTVTLRCDPISGHDNLYWYRRVMGKEIKFLLHFVKESKQDESGMPNNRFLAERTGGTYSTLKVQPAELEDSGVYFCASSQEWGTEAFFGQGTRLTVV.

The chain links TRBV6-1 to TRBJ2-7; D may be TRBD1 (5 bases). V was shortened by 3 bases and J by 0 bases, with 12 bases between the two germline ends. The CDR3 extends over 15 amino acids. Germline assignment: CDR1 MNHNS and CDR2 SASEGT. The CDR3 protein is CASSEQTANSYEQYF. In DNA, the CDR3 is TGTGCCAGCAGTGAGCAGACAGCAAACTCCTACGAGCAGTACTTC.

CDR3 DNA: TGTGCCAGCAGCCAAACCCTGGGGAGTGAAGCTTTCTTT. Its protein is CASSQTLGSEAFF. The V call is TRBV7-9, the J call TRBJ1-1; D uncertain. Germline values: CDR1 SEHNR, CDR2 FQNEAQ (reference sequence). The CDR3 has 13 amino acids. Between the trimmed V and J ends, which lost 5 bases and 7 bases, there was a span of 14 bases. The full variable domain, rest sourced from reference TRBV7-9 and TRBJ1-1, is DTGVSQNPRHKITKRGQNVTFRCDPISEHNRLYWYRQTLGQGPEFLTYFQNEAQLEKSRLLSDRFSAERPKGSFSTLEIQRTEQGDSAMYLCASSQTLGSEAFFGQGTRLTVV.

This clone was observed once. This chain uses TRBV10-1 with TRBJ1-1; D gene unclear. Trimming cost V 4 bases and J 4 bases, with 10 bases left between them. The CDR3 consists of 13 residues. The germline CDR1 and CDR2 sequences are WNHNN and SYGVQD (reference sequence). The CDR3 DNA follows: TGCGCCAGCAGTGTAGGCTTCAGCACTGAAGCTTTCTTT. Translating gives CASSVGFSTEAFF.

V usage is TRBV4-3 and J usage is TRBJ2-7; D might be TRBD2 (7 bases). Germline V gives CDR1 LGHNA, CDR2 YSLEER. V was pared by 1 base and J by 4 bases, with 14 bases between. CDR3 length: 15 residues. This chain's CDR3 is CASSQGSGGRYEQYF. The CDR3 DNA reads as TGCGCCAGCAGCCAAGGGTCGGGGGGCCGGTACGAGCAGTACTTC.

The chain carries TRBV4-1 and TRBJ1-2; the D is unclear. Germline V gene data show CDR1 as MGHRA and CDR2 as YSYEKL. CDR3 size: 15 residues. V dropped 3 bases and J dropped 6 bases, with 17 bases sitting between them. CDR3 DNA: TGCGCCAGCAGCCAGCCCTTTTTCGCGGATAATGGCTACACCTTC. Protein: CASSQPFFADNGYTF.

The chain couples TRBV10-2 to TRBJ1-5, with D possibly being TRBD1 (5 bases). V lost 4 bases to trimming and J lost 4 bases, with 11 bases between them. From germline, CDR1 is WSHSY and CDR2 SAAADI. The CDR3 is made up of 14 amino acids. DNA for the CDR3: TGCGCCAGCAGTGTGGCGACAGAAAATCAGCCCCAGCATTTT. Protein sequence: CASSVATENQPQHF.

The chain employs TRBV6-5 and TRBJ2-7; no reliable D call. Germline values: CDR1 MNHEY, CDR2 SVGAGI. The germline V and J ends were trimmed by 2 bases and 1 base, with 9 bases remaining between them. The CDR3 totals 14 residues. DNA for the CDR3: TGTGCCAGCAGTTACAGTACATCTTCCTACGAGCAGTACTTC. Protein sequence: CASSYSTSSYEQYF.

The V gene is TRBV9, the J gene TRBJ1-1; a possible D gene is TRBD1 (5 bases). The germline V gene has CDR1 SGDLS and CDR2 YYNGEE. V lost 3 bases to trimming and J lost 5 bases, with 17 bases between them. The CDR3 contains 15 residues. DNA for the CDR3: TGTGCCAGCAGCGGGCGACAGAGGGCGCGTACTGAAGCTTTCTTT. Translated, it gives CASSGRQRARTEAFF.

This chain uses TRBV7-4 with TRBJ2-7; D is unresolved. Germline V gene data show CDR1 as SGHVT and CDR2 as SQSDAQ. V lost 5 bases and J 1 base, leaving 18 bases between the germline ends. CDR3 size: 16 residues. The CDR3 here is CASSPKQYYPSYEQYF. For the CDR3, the DNA is TGTGCCAGCAGCCCAAAACAGTACTATCCATCCTACGAGCAGTACTTC.

The V gene is TRBV7-2, the J gene TRBJ2-3; D ambiguous. The CDR3 spans 13 residues. Between the trimmed V and J ends, which lost 1 base and 4 bases, there was a span of 6 bases. Germline V gene data show CDR1 as SGHTA and CDR2 as FQGNSA. The chain's CDR3 is CASSLGRADTQYF. The CDR3 DNA reads TGTGCCAGCAGCTTAGGCCGGGCAGATACGCAGTATTTT.

This clone has a single count. V is TRBV2 and J is TRBJ2-5; D unresolved. Trimming took off 4 bases at V and 5 bases at J, with 5 bases between the two ends. Germline V gene data show CDR1 as SNHLY and CDR2 as FYNNEI. CDR3 size: 11 residues. The CDR3 DNA follows: TGTGCCAGCAGTGTGTGGGAGACCCAGTACTTC. The encoded protein is CASSVWETQYF.

The chain combines TRBV19 with TRBJ2-2, with 7 positions matching TRBD1. The CDR3 has 13 amino acids. Germline CDR1 reads LNHDA; CDR2 reads SQIVND (reference sequence). V was clipped by 8 bases and J by 3 bases; unmatched bases: 3. CDR3 bases: TGTGCCAGTGGGGGACAGCACACCGGGGAGCTGTTTTTT. Protein: CASGGQHTGELFF.

This chain connects TRBV5-8 to TRBJ2-1, with D possibly matching TRBD2 (5 bases). Trimming pared 0 bases from V and 3 bases from J, leaving 10 bases between. CDR1 and CDR2 (germline): SGHTS, YDEGEE. CDR3 length: 15 amino acids. CDR3 nucleotides: TGTGCCAGCAGCTTGGGAGGGCGGTACTACAATGAGCAGTTCTTC. Its translation is CASSLGGRYYNEQFF.